This TCR beta chain is drawn from a study of blood T cell repertoires in COVID-19. Study in general: Specimens from acute and convalescent COVID-19 originated in the United States, Italy and Spain. PBMCs, B-cell-depleted T cells, or T cells provided the cDNA or gDNA that made up the material.

V lost 4 bases to trimming and J lost 2 bases; unmatched junction nucleotides: 6. The CDR3 sequence is 15 residues long. From germline, CDR1 is LGHNA and CDR2 YSLEER. Under the authors' procedure: Reference gene primer amplification gave estimated nucleated cell counts. TCRdb's copy holds only in-frame clones and misses some; the assay was immunoSEQ multiplex PCR. V, J and clone size are those of that table, while D and trimming were read from the DNA. This sample yields more than 300,000 clones, of which 90% are seen a single time; around 1% belongs to the top ten. Enrolment of Seattle patients took place during active infection, and they were followed longitudinally.

J is TRBJ2-3 and V is TRBV4-3, with TRBD1 matching 7 bases. The receptor's source is a woman aged 40 to 55 with COVID-19, enrolled during active disease. The sequencing sample was made of peripheral blood. The CDR3 loop reads CASSLGQPNTDTQYF. CDR3 DNA sequence: TGCGCCAGCAGCCTGGGACAGCCTAACACAGATACGCAGTATTTT.